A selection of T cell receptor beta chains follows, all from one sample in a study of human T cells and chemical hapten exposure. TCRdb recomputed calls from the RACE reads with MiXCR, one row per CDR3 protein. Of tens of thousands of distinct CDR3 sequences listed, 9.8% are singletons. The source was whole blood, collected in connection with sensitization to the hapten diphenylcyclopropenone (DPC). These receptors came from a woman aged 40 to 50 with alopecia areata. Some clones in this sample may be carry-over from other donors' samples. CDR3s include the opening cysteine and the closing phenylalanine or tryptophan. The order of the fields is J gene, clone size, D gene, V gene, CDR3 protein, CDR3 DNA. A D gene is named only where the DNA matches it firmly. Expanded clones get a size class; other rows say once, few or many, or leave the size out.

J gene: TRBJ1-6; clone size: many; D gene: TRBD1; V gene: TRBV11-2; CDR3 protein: CASSLRDRSHSPLHF; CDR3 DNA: TGTGCCAGCAGCCTCCGGGACAGGTCTCATTCACCCCTCCACTTT
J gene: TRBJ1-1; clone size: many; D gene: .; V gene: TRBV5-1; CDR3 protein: CASSRGGNTEAFF; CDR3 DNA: TGCGCCAGCAGCAGAGGGGGGAACACTGAAGCTTTCTTT
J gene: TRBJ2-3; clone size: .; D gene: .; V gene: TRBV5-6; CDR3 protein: CASSWDLRDSDTQYF; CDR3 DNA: TGTGCCAGCAGCTGGGACCTCCGGGACTCAGATACGCAGTATTTT
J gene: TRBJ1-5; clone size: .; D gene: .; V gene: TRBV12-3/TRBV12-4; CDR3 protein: CASSTDGGNQPQHF; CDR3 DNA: TGTGCCAGCAGTACCGACGGTGGCAATCAGCCCCAGCATTTT
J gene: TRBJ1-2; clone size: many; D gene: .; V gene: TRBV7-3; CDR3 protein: CASSLGEGPIYGYTF; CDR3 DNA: TGTGCCAGCAGCCTAGGAGAGGGGCCAATCTATGGCTACACCTTC
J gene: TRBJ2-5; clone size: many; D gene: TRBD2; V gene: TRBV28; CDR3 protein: CASSRLAGALQETQYF; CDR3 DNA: TGTGCCAGCAGTCGACTAGCGGGGGCCCTCCAAGAGACCCAGTACTTC
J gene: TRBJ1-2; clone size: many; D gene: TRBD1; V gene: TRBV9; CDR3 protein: CASSGQGPGYTF; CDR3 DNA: TGTGCCAGCAGTGGACAGGGTCCTGGCTACACCTTC
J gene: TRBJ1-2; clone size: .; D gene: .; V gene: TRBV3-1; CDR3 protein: CASSQGRLNSYTF; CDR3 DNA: TGTGCCAGCAGCCAAGGGCGGTTGAATAGCTACACCTTC
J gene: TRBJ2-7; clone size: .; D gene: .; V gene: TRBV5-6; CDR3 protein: CASSLVRETSYEQYF; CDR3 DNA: TGTGCCAGCAGCTTGGTCAGGGAGACCTCCTACGAGCAGTACTTC
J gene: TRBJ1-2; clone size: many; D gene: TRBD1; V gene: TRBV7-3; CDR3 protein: CASSLTPTGGPYGYTF; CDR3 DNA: TGTGCCAGCAGCTTAACGCCCACAGGGGGCCCCTATGGCTACACCTTC
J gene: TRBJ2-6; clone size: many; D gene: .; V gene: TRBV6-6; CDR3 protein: CASELQGANVLTF; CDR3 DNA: TGTGCCAGCGAGTTGCAGGGGGCCAACGTCCTGACTTTC